The 25 T cell receptor beta chains listed next were all sequenced from one sample in a study of T cell responses to AZD1222 COVID-19 vaccine. The assay was immunoSEQ multiplex PCR, and TCRdb's table has in-frame clones only and misses some. The sample includes about 180,000 clones, 70% to 90% of them seen just once. This specimen was peripheral blood, taken 28 days after the second AZD1222 dose. These receptors all stem from an adult who received the AZD1222 COVID-19 vaccine.

CDR3 residues: CASSPGDSRALYGYTF. Written as DNA, the CDR3 is TGTGCCAGCAGCCCAGGGGACAGCCGTGCCCTCTATGGCTACACCTTC. The V and J genes are TRBV3-1 (or the pseudogene TRBV3-2) and TRBJ1-2; 7 bases match TRBD1. The CDR3 has 16 residues. Germline lookup yields CDR1 LGHDT and CDR2 YNNKEL (reference sequence). V lost 4 bases, J lost 4 bases, and 12 bases stayed unmatched.

The gene calls are TRBV27 and TRBJ2-7; a possible D gene is TRBD1 (7 bases). The CDR3 loop spans 13 amino acids. Germline V CDR1 and CDR2: MNHEY, SMNVEV (reference sequence). V was shortened by 5 bases and J by 4 bases, with 12 bases between the two germline ends. CDR3 sequence reads: CASSDRAGYEQYF. CDR3 DNA: TGTGCCAGCAGTGACAGGGCGGGGTACGAGCAGTACTTC.

The chain employs TRBV7-6 and TRBJ2-3; 13 positions match TRBD2. The germline V gene encodes CDR1 SGHVS and CDR2 FNYEAQ. This CDR3 region has 18 residues. V gave up 4 bases and J gave up 2 bases; unmatched junction bases: 9. For the CDR3, the DNA is TGTGCCAGCAGCTCCCGTGGACTAGCGGGGGCCACCACAGATACGCAGTATTTT. Translating it yields CASSSRGLAGATTDTQYF. The complete variable domain, with remaining parts taken from reference TRBV7-6 and TRBJ2-3, reads GAGVSQSPRYKVTKRGQDVALRCDPISGHVSLYWYRQALGQGPEFLTYFNYEAQQDKSGLPNDRFSAERPEGSISTLTIQRTEQRDSAMYRCASSSRGLAGATTDTQYFGPGTRLTVL.

The J gene is TRBJ1-4, the V gene TRBV3-1 (or the pseudogene TRBV3-2); D gene unclear. Germline V gives CDR1 LGHDT, CDR2 YNNKEL (reference sequence). The CDR3 has 15 amino acids. With 0 bases removed from V and 5 bases from J, the gap between germline ends came to 10 bases. Written as DNA, the CDR3 is TGTGCCAGCAGCCAAGATCTCGCTAGAAATGAAAAACTGTTTTTT. This sequence encodes CASSQDLARNEKLFF.

The CDR3 is CASSEVGGQTGELFF. The CDR3 nucleotides are TGTGCCAGCAGTGAAGTCGGGGGACAGACCGGGGAGCTGTTTTTT. The rearrangement links TRBV6-1 to TRBJ2-2; maybe TRBD1 (7 bases). This CDR3 has 15 residues. Germline V gene data show CDR1 as MNHNS and CDR2 as SASEGT. Trimming stripped 1 base from V and 5 bases from J, with 11 bases between.

V is TRBV19 and J is TRBJ2-7; 7 bases line up with TRBD1. The junction had 8 bases not matched to a gene; V was cut back by 5 bases and J by 7 bases. This CDR3 has 13 residues. Germline lookup yields CDR1 LNHDA and CDR2 SQIVND (reference sequence). CDR3 sequence reads: CASSLLQGREQYF. In DNA, the CDR3 is TGTGCCAGTAGTCTCTTACAGGGGCGAGAGCAGTACTTC.

J is TRBJ2-7 and V is TRBV12-3 or TRBV12-4; D not resolved. CDR3 length: 11 amino acids. The V and J ends lost 6 bases and 3 bases respectively, with 6 bases between them. In DNA form, the CDR3 reads TGTGCCAGCAGATCCCTCTACGAGCAGTACTTC. Its protein product is CASRSLYEQYF.

CDR3 coding DNA: TGCAGTGCTAGTCCGGGAACGTTAAATCAGCCCCAGCATTTT. Its translation is CSASPGTLNQPQHF. The rearrangement uses TRBV20-1 and TRBJ1-5; the D is unclear. Trimming took off 3 bases at V and 4 bases at J, with 13 bases between the two ends. Germline CDR1 and CDR2: DFQATT and SNEGSKA (reference sequence). This CDR3 spans 14 amino acids.

V usage is TRBV19 and J usage is TRBJ1-5; no reliable D call. Germline V CDR1 and CDR2: LNHDA, SQIVND (reference sequence). Trimming stripped 8 bases from V and 0 bases from J, with 11 bases between. The CDR3 totals 14 residues. DNA for the CDR3: TGTGCCAGTCGTCACAGAGGTAGCAATCAGCCCCAGCATTTT. The encoded protein is CASRHRGSNQPQHF.

The V and J genes are TRBV5-4 and TRBJ2-2; D is undetermined. The CDR3 has 15 residues. The germline V gene encodes CDR1 SGHNT and CDR2 YYREEE (reference sequence). V was clipped by 4 bases and J by 2 bases, with 12 bases between them. CDR3 protein: CASSASRQNTGELFF. The CDR3, as DNA: TGTGCCAGCAGCGCCTCAAGACAAAACACCGGGGAGCTGTTTTTT.

The J gene is TRBJ2-7, the V gene TRBV3-1 (or the pseudogene TRBV3-2); 8 bases fit TRBD2. The CDR3 is made up of 15 amino acids. Germline V gives CDR1 LGHDT, CDR2 YNNKEL (reference sequence). The junction had 3 bases not matched to a gene; V was cut back by 2 bases and J by 0 bases. CDR3: CASSQTGTSSYEQYF. In nucleotides, the CDR3 is TGTGCCAGCAGCCAAACCGGGACTAGCTCCTACGAGCAGTACTTC.

The CDR3 nucleotides are TGTGCCAGCATAGGGACAGGGCACAATTGGGCTAATGAAAAACTGTTTTTT. Translating gives CASIGTGHNWANEKLFF. This chain joins TRBV6-9 and TRBJ1-4, with 9 bases matching TRBD1. J gave up 3 bases and V 7 bases, and 12 bases lay outside the gene matches. This CDR3 is built from 17 residues. Germline V CDR1 and CDR2: MNHGY, SVAAGI.

The table lists this clone with a few counts. The chain uses TRBV18 and TRBJ2-3; 13 nucleotides agree with TRBD2. With V trimmed by 2 bases and J by 1 base, 3 bases remained unmatched. The germline V gene has CDR1 KGHSH and CDR2 LQKENI. CDR3 size: 17 residues. The CDR3 loop is CASSPRLAGGGTDTQYF. As DNA, the CDR3 is TGTGCCAGCTCACCAAGACTAGCGGGGGGAGGCACAGATACGCAGTATTTT.

The chain couples TRBV4-1 to TRBJ2-2, with TRBD2 as a possible D gene (6 bases). The CDR3 consists of 15 residues. V was shortened by 0 bases and J by 6 bases, with 11 bases between the two germline ends. Germline assignment: CDR1 MGHRA and CDR2 YSYEKL. This CDR3 reads CASSQDTGVPGELFF. CDR3 DNA sequence: TGCGCCAGCAGCCAAGATACGGGGGTCCCCGGGGAGCTGTTTTTT.

The chain carries TRBV6-5 and TRBJ2-7; D possibly corresponds to TRBD1 (6 bases). The germline V gene has CDR1 MNHEY and CDR2 SVGAGI. The CDR3 covers 14 residues. Deletions cut 0 bases from V and 3 bases from J, with 9 bases between. CDR3 sequence reads: CASSYSEDSYEQYF. In DNA form, the CDR3 reads TGTGCCAGCAGTTACTCGGAGGACAGCTACGAGCAGTACTTC.

The genes are TRBV5-1 and TRBJ2-2, with TRBD2 matching over 14 bases. The CDR3 has 18 residues. Per germline, CDR1 SGHRS and CDR2 YFSETQ. V lost 4 bases, J lost 5 bases, and 10 bases stayed unmatched. The CDR3 spells CASSPGGLAGGWTGELFF. CDR3 bases: TGCGCCAGCAGCCCGGGTGGACTAGCGGGGGGATGGACCGGGGAGCTGTTTTTT.

The rearrangement links TRBV6-4 to TRBJ1-6, with unresolved D. V was pared by 6 bases and J by 9 bases, with 18 bases between. The CDR3 runs 15 residues. The germline gives CDR1 MRHNA, CDR2 SNTAGT. DNA of the CDR3: TGTGCCAGCAGGAACTCCGACTATTCTGGTTCACCCCTCCACTTT. The encoded protein is CASRNSDYSGSPLHF.

The rearrangement joins TRBV6-5 to TRBJ1-2, with TRBD1 matching 7 bases. The CDR3 loop spans 14 amino acids. The germline gives CDR1 MNHEY, CDR2 SVGAGI. Trimming cost V 2 bases and J 8 bases; bases outside gene matches: 8. CDR3 sequence: CASSYLQGRRGYTF. DNA of the CDR3: TGTGCCAGCAGTTACCTACAGGGGAGGCGAGGCTACACCTTC.

The V and J genes are TRBV18 and TRBJ2-2; tentatively, D is TRBD1 (6 bases). This CDR3 spans 14 amino acids. The V gene's germline CDR1 is KGHSH and CDR2 LQKENI. V shed 4 bases and J shed 1 base, with 7 bases lying between them. The CDR3 coding sequence is TGTGCCAGCTCACGGGGACAGAACACCGGGGAGCTGTTTTTT. Protein sequence: CASSRGQNTGELFF.

This chain connects TRBV4-2 to TRBJ1-2; TRBD1 might be the D (6 bases). Germline V lookup: CDR1 LGHNA, CDR2 YNFKEQ. This CDR3 contains 14 residues. The V end was cut by 1 base, the J end by 4 bases, with 10 bases between. The CDR3 DNA is TGTGCCAGCAGCCAAGGGACAGTGACCTATGGCTACACCTTC. Its translation is CASSQGTVTYGYTF.

This chain uses TRBV19 with TRBJ2-4, with TRBD2 identical over 7 bases. Germline assignment: CDR1 LNHDA and CDR2 SQIVND (reference sequence). The CDR3 extends over 14 amino acids. Trimming cost V 7 bases and J 6 bases; bases outside gene matches: 9. DNA of the CDR3: TGTGCCAGTACTGTCCCCGGGACTATAAACATTCAGTACTTC. Encoded protein: CASTVPGTINIQYF.

V gene TRBV7-2 combines with J gene TRBJ2-7; 7 nucleotides align to TRBD2. Trimming cost V 1 base and J 1 base; bases outside gene matches: 1. The CDR3 length is 14 residues. Germline-derived CDR1 and CDR2 are SGHTA and FQGNSA. CDR3 DNA sequence: TGTGCCAGCAGCTTAGTGGGGGGGTCCTACGAGCAGTACTTC. Its protein product is CASSLVGGSYEQYF.

V gene TRBV4-1 combines with J gene TRBJ2-1; 7 nucleotides agree with TRBD2. V shed 3 bases, J shed 1 base, and the junction held 9 bases outside the gene matches. Germline CDR1 MGHRA, CDR2 YSYEKL. There are 17 residues in the CDR3. The CDR3 sequence: CASSHPRSGVSYNEQFF. The CDR3 DNA sequence: TGCGCCAGCAGCCACCCAAGGAGCGGGGTATCCTACAATGAGCAGTTCTTC.

The J gene is TRBJ1-2, the V gene TRBV28; maybe TRBD1 (5 bases). The CDR3 loop spans 15 amino acids. Germline V gene data show CDR1 as MDHEN and CDR2 as SYDVKM. V lost 5 bases and J 6 bases, leaving 19 bases between the germline ends. In DNA form, the CDR3 reads TGTGCCAGCAGTCCCCCGGGGGATAGGGAGGATGGCTACACCTTC. Protein: CASSPPGDREDGYTF.

The J gene is TRBJ1-2, the V gene TRBV6-2 or TRBV6-3; no definite D call. In germline, CDR1 is MNHEY, CDR2 SVGEGT. V dropped 2 bases and J dropped 5 bases, with 9 bases sitting between them. The CDR3 length is 13 residues. CDR3 in amino acids: CASSYAVSYGYTF. DNA for the CDR3: TGTGCCAGCAGTTACGCGGTGTCTTATGGCTACACCTTC.